The 16 T cell receptor beta chains reported below all come from one sample, sequenced in a study of shared clonotypes between healthy human individuals. TCRdb's copy holds only in-frame clones and misses some; the assay was immunoSEQ multiplex PCR. This table has 1.4 million to 1.5 million clones, 95% to 97% appearing once. Sequences were obtained from naive CD4+ T cells sorted from blood. Subset noted: CD45RA+ positively selected. All receptors come from a young man in good health.

This clone was seen a single time. The chain combines TRBV28 with TRBJ1-2; D gene ambiguous. Deletions cut 6 bases from V and 4 bases from J, with 12 bases between. The CDR3 contains 13 residues. Germline lookup yields CDR1 MDHEN and CDR2 SYDVKM. DNA of the CDR3: TGTGCCAGCAGACCGGGCCGTCTCTATGGCTACACCTTC. Protein product: CASRPGRLYGYTF.

The rearrangement links TRBV7-2 to TRBJ1-1; 11 bases are a match to TRBD1. The CDR3 loop spans 16 amino acids. V trimming: 6 bases; J trimming: 5 bases; junction bases outside the gene matches: 11. The germline V gene has CDR1 SGHTA and CDR2 FQGNSA. The CDR3 region is CASRDTGTGGGTEAFF. CDR3 bases: TGTGCCAGCAGAGATACCGGGACAGGGGGGGGGACTGAAGCTTTCTTT.

V and J are TRBV9 and TRBJ2-1; TRBD2 aligns across 7 bases. The V gene's germline CDR1 is SGDLS and CDR2 YYNGEE. CDR3 size: 17 residues. V shed 1 base and J 6 bases; nucleotides not matched to a gene: 13. In DNA, the CDR3 is TGTGCCAGCAGCGTAATTGTAGGAGTAGCGGGTGCCAATGAGCAGTTCTTC. Translating gives CASSVIVGVAGANEQFF.

J is TRBJ1-5 and V is TRBV4-1, with D perhaps matching TRBD1 (5 bases). The CDR3 is 20 amino acids. Germline V gene data show CDR1 as MGHRA and CDR2 as YSYEKL. Trimming removed 4 bases at V and 4 bases at J, with 29 bases between. CDR3 sequence (DNA): TGCGCCAGCAGCCCCCTCCCCCGCAGGGAAACCCTTCGGTCGAATCAGCCCCAGCATTTT. It codes for CASSPLPRRETLRSNQPQHF.

The chain carries TRBV28 and TRBJ1-2; D unresolved. V shed 2 bases and J shed 6 bases, with 13 bases lying between them. The germline CDR1 and CDR2 sequences are MDHEN and SYDVKM. The CDR3 contains 14 residues. This chain's CDR3 is CASSLRWTGDGYTF. For the CDR3, the DNA is TGTGCCAGCAGTTTACGCTGGACGGGAGATGGCTACACCTTC.

J is TRBJ2-5 and V is TRBV29-1, with no clear D. The CDR3 consists of 12 residues. Germline CDR1 and CDR2: SQVTM and ANQGSEA. The ends were cut back, 4 bases at V and 2 bases at J, with 8 bases in the middle. CDR3 nucleotide sequence: TGCAGCGTTGTGGTCAGACAAGAGACCCAGTACTTC. This sequence encodes CSVVVRQETQYF.

This clone has just one count. The chain has TRBV19 and TRBJ2-1; weak D call: TRBD1 (5 bases). Trimming pared 3 bases from V and 4 bases from J, leaving 10 bases between. The germline gives CDR1 LNHDA, CDR2 SQIVND (reference sequence). CDR3 length equals 14 residues. CDR3 nucleotides: TGTGCCAGTAGTATGGGATACAGGTACAATGAGCAGTTCTTC. Translating gives CASSMGYRYNEQFF. The variable domain in full, with the rest retrieved from reference TRBV19 and TRBJ2-1, is DGGITQSPKYLFRKEGQNVTLSCEQNLNHDAMYWYRQDPGQGLRLIYYSQIVNDFQKGDIAEGYSVSREKKESFPLTVTSAQKNPTAFYLCASSMGYRYNEQFFGPGTRLTVL.

To note about this clone: Other DNA sequences in the sample encode the same CDR3. The genes are TRBV20-1 and TRBJ2-7; a possible D gene is TRBD2 (5 bases). The V gene lost 2 bases and the J gene lost 4 bases, with 6 bases spanning the gap. Looked up from germline, CDR1 is DFQATT and CDR2 is SNEGSKA (reference sequence). The CDR3 loop spans 11 amino acids. CDR3 in amino acids: CSARLAYEQYF. DNA of the CDR3: TGCAGTGCTAGACTAGCTTACGAGCAGTACTTC.

With respect to this clone: This CDR3 is also generated by other DNA sequences in the sample. This sequence joins TRBV9 and TRBJ2-1; 9 bases are a match to TRBD2. The CDR3 runs to 15 residues. The V segment lost 4 bases and the J segment 1 base; nucleotides outside the gene matches: 3. Germline CDR1 is SGDLS and CDR2 is YYNGEE. This chain's CDR3 is CASSRLAASYNEQFF. The CDR3 DNA sequence: TGTGCCAGCAGCCGACTAGCGGCTTCCTACAATGAGCAGTTCTTC.

The chain recombines TRBV5-4 with TRBJ2-1; tentative D call: TRBD1 (5 bases). The CDR3 is 17 residues long. The V gene lost 0 bases and the J gene lost 4 bases, with 17 bases spanning the gap. Germline V gene lookup returns CDR1 SGHNT and CDR2 YYREEE (reference sequence). CDR3 amino acids: CASSLVLLGREYNEQFF. CDR3 in DNA: TGTGCCAGCAGCTTGGTTTTATTGGGCAGGGAATACAATGAGCAGTTCTTC. The full variable domain, completed using reference TRBV5-4 and TRBJ2-1, is ETGVTQSPTHLIKTRGQQVTLRCSSQSGHNTVSWYQQALGQGPQFIFQYYREEENGRGNFPPRFSGLQFPNYSSELNVNALELDDSALYLCASSLVLLGREYNEQFFGPGTRLTVL.

The chain employs TRBV9 and TRBJ2-1; TRBD2 is a possible D gene (6 bases). V was trimmed by 7 bases and J by 0 bases, leaving 14 bases between them. The germline gives CDR1 SGDLS, CDR2 YYNGEE. This CDR3 region has 15 residues. The CDR3 spells CASGGSASSYNEQFF. CDR3 in DNA: TGTGCCAGCGGGGGGTCCGCGAGCTCCTACAATGAGCAGTTCTTC.

The chain combines TRBV9 with TRBJ2-7; no definite D call. The CDR3 totals 14 residues. From germline, CDR1 is SGDLS and CDR2 YYNGEE. Deletions cut 4 bases from V and 1 base from J, with 12 bases between. CDR3: CASSRVGASYEQYF. DNA for the CDR3: TGTGCCAGCAGCCGGGTTGGCGCGTCCTACGAGCAGTACTTC.

The chain recombines TRBV6-1 with TRBJ2-2, with unresolved D. The V end was cut by 4 bases, the J end by 5 bases, with 8 bases between. The germline V gene encodes CDR1 MNHNS and CDR2 SASEGT. CDR3 length: 13 amino acids. CDR3 in DNA: TGTGCCAGCAGTGGAATCAGAACCGGGGAGCTGTTTTTT. It specifies CASSGIRTGELFF.

The V gene is TRBV27, the J gene TRBJ2-7, with a tentative D call TRBD1 (6 bases). Trimming cost V 6 bases and J 4 bases, with 16 bases left between them. The CDR3 sequence is 14 residues long. CDR1 is MNHEY, CDR2 SMNVEV, per germline (reference sequence). The CDR3 DNA is TGTGCCAGCAGGCGGACAGTTTTGCAGTACGAGCAGTACTTC. Translation: CASRRTVLQYEQYF.

The chain has TRBV5-4 and TRBJ2-7; D may be TRBD2 (6 bases). CDR3 size: 16 residues. V gave up 4 bases and J gave up 4 bases, with 21 bases separating them. CDR1 and CDR2 (germline): SGHNT, YYREEE (reference sequence). The CDR3 region is CASSGAHPPGEYEQYF. The CDR3 DNA sequence: TGTGCCAGCAGCGGGGCCCATCCCCCGGGAGAGTACGAGCAGTACTTC.

The V call is TRBV29-1, the J call TRBJ2-7; 12 nucleotides line up with TRBD2. Germline lookup yields CDR1 SQVTM and CDR2 ANQGSEA. The CDR3 contains 14 residues. V shed 4 bases and J 6 bases; nucleotides not matched to a gene: 7. The CDR3: CSVGPTSGRSEQYF. The CDR3 region has the DNA TGCAGCGTTGGCCCTACTAGCGGGAGGAGCGAGCAGTACTTC.